The present T cell receptor beta chain was sequenced within a study of identical twins. CDR1 is LGHDT and CDR2 is YNNKEL in the germline V gene (reference sequence). The CDR3 runs to 15 residues. Unmatched junction bases numbered 18, after V lost 10 bases and J lost 9 bases. TCRdb ran MiXCR on the 5' RACE reads and lists one entry per CDR3 protein. The sample shows 350,000 to 400,000 distinct CDR3 sequences, 7% to 9.5% of them seen only once. A few counts support this clonotype. The sequence was obtained from a woman aged 50 to 60 in good health. The chain has TRBV3-1 and TRBJ2-1; 7 positions match TRBD2. Sequencing used naive T cells sorted from blood. In DNA form, the CDR3 reads TGTGCCACCGGGGTGACCGGGACTAAAAGAGCTGAGCAGTTCTTC. It codes for CATGVTGTKRAEQFF.